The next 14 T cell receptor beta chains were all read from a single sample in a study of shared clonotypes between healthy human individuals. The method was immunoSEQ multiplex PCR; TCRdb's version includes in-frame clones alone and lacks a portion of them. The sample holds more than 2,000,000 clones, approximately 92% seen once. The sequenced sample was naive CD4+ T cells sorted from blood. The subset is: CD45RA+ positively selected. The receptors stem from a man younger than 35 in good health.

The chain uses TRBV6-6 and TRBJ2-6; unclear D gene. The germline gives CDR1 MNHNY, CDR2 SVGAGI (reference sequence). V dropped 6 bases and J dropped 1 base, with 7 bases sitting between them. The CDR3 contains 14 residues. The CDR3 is CASRSQSGANVLTF. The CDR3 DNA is TGTGCCAGCAGATCTCAATCTGGGGCCAACGTCCTGACTTTC.

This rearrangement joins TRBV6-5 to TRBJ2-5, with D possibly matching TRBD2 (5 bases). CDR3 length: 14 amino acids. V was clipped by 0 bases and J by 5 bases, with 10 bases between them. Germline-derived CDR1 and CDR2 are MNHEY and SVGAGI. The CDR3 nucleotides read TGTGCCAGCAGTTACTCCGACGGGGTTGAGACCCAGTACTTC. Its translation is CASSYSDGVETQYF.

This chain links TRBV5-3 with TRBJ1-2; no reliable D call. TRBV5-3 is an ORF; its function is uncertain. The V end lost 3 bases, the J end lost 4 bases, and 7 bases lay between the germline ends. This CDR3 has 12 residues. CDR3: CARSWLIYGYTF. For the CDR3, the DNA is TGTGCCAGAAGCTGGTTGATCTATGGCTACACCTTC.

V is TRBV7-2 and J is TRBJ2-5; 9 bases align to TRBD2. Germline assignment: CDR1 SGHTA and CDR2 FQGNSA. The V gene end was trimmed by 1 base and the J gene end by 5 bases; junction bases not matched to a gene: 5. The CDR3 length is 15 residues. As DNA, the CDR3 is TGTGCCAGCAGCTTAGTATCTAGCGGGGCGGAGACCCAGTACTTC. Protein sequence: CASSLVSSGAETQYF.

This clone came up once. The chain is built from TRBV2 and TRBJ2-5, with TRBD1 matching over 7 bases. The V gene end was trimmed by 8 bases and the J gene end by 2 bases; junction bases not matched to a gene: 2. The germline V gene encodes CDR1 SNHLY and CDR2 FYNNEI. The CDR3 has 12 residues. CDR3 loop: CASDRVQETQYF. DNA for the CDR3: TGTGCCAGCGACAGGGTACAAGAGACCCAGTACTTC.

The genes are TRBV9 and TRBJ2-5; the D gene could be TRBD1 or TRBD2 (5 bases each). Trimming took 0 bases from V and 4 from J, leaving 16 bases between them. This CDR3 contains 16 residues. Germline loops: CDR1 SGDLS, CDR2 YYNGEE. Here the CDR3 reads CASSVEGTPGRETQYF. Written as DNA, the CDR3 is TGTGCCAGCAGCGTAGAAGGGACCCCGGGTCGAGAGACCCAGTACTTC.

CDR3 loop: CASSWGQINYGYTF. The CDR3 DNA follows: TGTGCCAGCAGCTGGGGACAGATTAACTATGGCTACACCTTC. This chain links TRBV7-9 with TRBJ1-2; TRBD1 aligns across 7 bases. The CDR3 consists of 14 residues. Germline loops: CDR1 SEHNR, CDR2 FQNEAQ (reference sequence). With V trimmed by 4 bases and J by 1 base, 3 bases remained unmatched.

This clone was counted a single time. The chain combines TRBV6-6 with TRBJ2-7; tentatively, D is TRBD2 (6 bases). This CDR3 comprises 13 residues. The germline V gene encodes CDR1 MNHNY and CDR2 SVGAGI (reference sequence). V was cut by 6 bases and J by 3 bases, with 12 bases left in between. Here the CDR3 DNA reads TGTGCCAGCAGGGCCATGGACTACTACGAGCAGTACTTC. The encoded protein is CASRAMDYYEQYF.

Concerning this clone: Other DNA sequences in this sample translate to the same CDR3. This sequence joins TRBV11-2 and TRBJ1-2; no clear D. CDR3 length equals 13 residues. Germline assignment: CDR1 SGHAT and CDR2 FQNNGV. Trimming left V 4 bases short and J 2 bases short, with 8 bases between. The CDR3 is CASSSEGNYGYTF. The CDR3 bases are TGTGCCAGCAGCTCCGAGGGAAACTATGGCTACACCTTC.

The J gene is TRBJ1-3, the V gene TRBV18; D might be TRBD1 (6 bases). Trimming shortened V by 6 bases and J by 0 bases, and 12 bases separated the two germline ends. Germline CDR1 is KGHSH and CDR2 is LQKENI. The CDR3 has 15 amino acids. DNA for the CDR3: TGTGCCAGCTCCCTCCAGGGGAGCTCTGGAAACACCATATATTTT. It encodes CASSLQGSSGNTIYF. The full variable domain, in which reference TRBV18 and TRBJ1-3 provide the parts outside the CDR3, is NAGVMQNPRHLVRRRGQEARLRCSPMKGHSHVYWYRQLPEEGLKFMVYLQKENIIDESGMPKERFSAEFPKEGPSILRIQQVVRGDSAAYFCASSLQGSSGNTIYFGEGSWLTVV.

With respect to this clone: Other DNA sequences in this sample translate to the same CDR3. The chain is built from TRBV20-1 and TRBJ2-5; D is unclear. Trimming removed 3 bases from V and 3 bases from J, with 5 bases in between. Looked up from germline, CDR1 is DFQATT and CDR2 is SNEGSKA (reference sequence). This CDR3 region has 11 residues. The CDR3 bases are TGCAGTGCTAGTAGGAAAGAGACCCAGTACTTC. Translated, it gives CSASRKETQYF.

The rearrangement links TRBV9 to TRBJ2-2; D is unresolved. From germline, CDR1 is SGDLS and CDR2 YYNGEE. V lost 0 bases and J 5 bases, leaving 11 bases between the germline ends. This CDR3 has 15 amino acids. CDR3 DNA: TGTGCCAGCAGCGTAGGTCCGGAACCGACCGGGGAGCTGTTTTTT. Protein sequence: CASSVGPEPTGELFF.

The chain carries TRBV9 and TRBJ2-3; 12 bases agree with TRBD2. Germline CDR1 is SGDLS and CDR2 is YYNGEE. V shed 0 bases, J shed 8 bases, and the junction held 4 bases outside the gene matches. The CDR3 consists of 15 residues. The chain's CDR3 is CASSVGLAGAGTQYF. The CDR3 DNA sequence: TGTGCCAGCAGCGTAGGACTAGCGGGAGCAGGTACGCAGTATTTT.

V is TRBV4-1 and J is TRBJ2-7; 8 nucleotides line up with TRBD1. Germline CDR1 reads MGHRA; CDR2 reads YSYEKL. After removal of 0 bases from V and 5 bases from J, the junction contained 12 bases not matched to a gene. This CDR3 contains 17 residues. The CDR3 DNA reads TGCGCCAGCAGCCAAGAGCGAGGGGCAGGGGGCTTAGACGAGCAGTACTTC. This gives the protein CASSQERGAGGLDEQYF.